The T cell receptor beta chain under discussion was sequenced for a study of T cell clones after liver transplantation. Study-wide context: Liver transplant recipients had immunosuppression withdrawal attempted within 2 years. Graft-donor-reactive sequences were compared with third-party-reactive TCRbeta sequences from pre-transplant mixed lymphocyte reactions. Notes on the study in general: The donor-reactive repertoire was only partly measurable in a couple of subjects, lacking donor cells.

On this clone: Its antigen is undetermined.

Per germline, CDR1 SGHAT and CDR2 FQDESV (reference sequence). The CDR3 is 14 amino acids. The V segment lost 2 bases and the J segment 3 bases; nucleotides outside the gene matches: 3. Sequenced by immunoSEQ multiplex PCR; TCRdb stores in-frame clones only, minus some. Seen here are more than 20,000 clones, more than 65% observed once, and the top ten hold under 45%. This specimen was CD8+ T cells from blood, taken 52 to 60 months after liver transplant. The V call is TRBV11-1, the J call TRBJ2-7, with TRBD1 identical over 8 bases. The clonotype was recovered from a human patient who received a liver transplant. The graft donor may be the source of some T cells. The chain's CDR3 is CASSLSGQGYEQYF. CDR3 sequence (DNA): TGTGCCAGCAGCTTATCAGGACAGGGCTACGAGCAGTACTTC.